Listed below are T cell receptor beta chains from one sample, sequenced in a study of CD8 T cells in ankylosing spondylitis. TCRdb reanalysed the 5' RACE reads using MiXCR and keeps one entry per CDR3 protein. Of about 440,000 distinct CDR3 sequences listed, about 15% are singletons. The sample consisted of blood, either unsorted or a sorted T cell fraction (not recorded which). These receptor sequences come from a male donor with ankylosing spondylitis. The CDR3 runs from the conserved cysteine through the conserved F or W. The D gene is left open where the match is weak. Size is omitted from some rows. Given values are once, few, many or a class for expanded clones.

. TRBJ2-1 TRBV7-2 . TGTGCCAGCAGCTTAGCCACTAGCTCCAATGAGCAGTTCTTC CASSLATSSNEQFF
. TRBJ2-3 TRBV20-1 few TGCAGTGCACCACGGGCGGGGTCCATCACAGATACGCAGTATTTT CSAPRAGSITDTQYF
TRBD2 TRBJ2-7 TRBV5-1 . TGCGCCAGCAGCTTTAGCGGGGGGACCTACGAGCAGTACTTC CASSFSGGTYEQYF
. TRBJ2-7 TRBV2 many TGTGCCAGCAGTGATGACTCCCGTTCGGTGCAGTACTTC CASSDDSRSVQYF
. TRBJ2-7 TRBV3-1 few TGTGCCAGCAGCCAAGAGTCGGGGGCCCGCACCTACGAGCAGTACTTC CASSQESGARTYEQYF
. TRBJ2-1 TRBV12-3/TRBV12-4 . TGTGCCAGCAGACCGCAACAGAGCTCCTACAATGAGCAGTTCTTC CASRPQQSSYNEQFF
. TRBJ2-2 TRBV19 few TGTGCCAGTAGTCCCGGCCCCGTGGATCACGCCAACGGGGAGCTGTTTTTT CASSPGPVDHANGELFF
. TRBJ2-4 TRBV19 . TGTGCCAGTAATCAGGCAGCTTGGGCCAAAAACATTCAGTACTTC CASNQAAWAKNIQYF
. TRBJ2-2 TRBV7-9 many TGTGCCAGCAGGTCCGACAGGGAGGCCGGGGAGCTGTTTTTT CASRSDREAGELFF
. TRBJ2-1 TRBV6-5 . TGTGCCAGCCGTAGACTGCCCAATGAGCAGTTCTTC CASRRLPNEQFF
TRBD2 TRBJ2-1 TRBV29-1 many TGCAGCGTTAAATCTAGCGGGAGTGGGAATGAGCAGTTCTTC CSVKSSGSGNEQFF
TRBD1 TRBJ2-1 TRBV28 . TGTGCCATTTCAGGGGGATTCTCCTACAATGAGCAGTTCTTC CAISGGFSYNEQFF
TRBD1 TRBJ1-2 TRBV6-5 . TGTGCCAGCAGTGGACAGGGCTATGGCTACACCTTC CASSGQGYGYTF
. TRBJ1-5 TRBV6-1 . TGTGCCAGCAGTGAAGCGGGCGGCAGAGGAGTCAATCAGCCCCAGCATTTT CASSEAGGRGVNQPQHF
. TRBJ1-5 TRBV5-1 few TGCGCCAGCAGCTTGGAGGGTGGGGACAATCAGCCCCAGCATTTT CASSLEGGDNQPQHF
. TRBJ1-4 TRBV28 . TGTGCCAGCCGGCGGGAAAAACTGTTTTTT CASRREKLFF
. TRBJ2-7 TRBV29-1 many TGCAGCGTCCTCAGGGCGCCGAGCTCCTACGAGCAGTACTTC CSVLRAPSSYEQYF
. TRBJ1-1 TRBV6-1 . TGTGCCAGCAGGAGGACAGACAGGAACACTGAAGCTTTCTTT CASRRTDRNTEAFF
TRBD2 TRBJ2-1 TRBV30 few TGTGCCTGGCTCTCGTTGCTAGCGGGAGCTGGTGAGCAGTTCTTC CAWLSLLAGAGEQFF
. TRBJ2-1 TRBV20-1 few TGCAGTCTCCGAAGCTCCTACAATGAGCAGTTCTTC CSLRSSYNEQFF
TRBD1 TRBJ1-5 TRBV27 many TGTGCCAGCAGTTTAACAGGGGTCAATCAGCCCCAGCATTTT CASSLTGVNQPQHF
TRBD1 TRBJ1-1 TRBV7-2 few TGTGCCAGCAGCGCACAGGGGTTATCTGAAGCTTTCTTT CASSAQGLSEAFF